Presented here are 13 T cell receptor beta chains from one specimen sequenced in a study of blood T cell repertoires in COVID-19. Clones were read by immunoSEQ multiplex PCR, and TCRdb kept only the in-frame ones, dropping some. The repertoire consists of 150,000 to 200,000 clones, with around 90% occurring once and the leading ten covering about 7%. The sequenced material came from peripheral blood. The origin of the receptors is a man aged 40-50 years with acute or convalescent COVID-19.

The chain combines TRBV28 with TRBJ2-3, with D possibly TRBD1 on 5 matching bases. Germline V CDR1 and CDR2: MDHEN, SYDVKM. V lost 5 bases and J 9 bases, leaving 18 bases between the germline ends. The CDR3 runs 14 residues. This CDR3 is CASSGHPQVETQYF. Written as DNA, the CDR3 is TGTGCCAGCAGTGGACACCCACAGGTAGAAACGCAGTATTTT.

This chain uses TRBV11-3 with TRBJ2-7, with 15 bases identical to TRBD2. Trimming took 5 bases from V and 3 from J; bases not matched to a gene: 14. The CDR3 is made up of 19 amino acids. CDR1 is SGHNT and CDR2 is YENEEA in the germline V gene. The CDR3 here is CASSISTGLAGGQDYEQYF. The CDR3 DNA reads TGTGCCAGCAGCATTTCAACGGGACTAGCGGGGGGCCAGGACTACGAGCAGTACTTC.

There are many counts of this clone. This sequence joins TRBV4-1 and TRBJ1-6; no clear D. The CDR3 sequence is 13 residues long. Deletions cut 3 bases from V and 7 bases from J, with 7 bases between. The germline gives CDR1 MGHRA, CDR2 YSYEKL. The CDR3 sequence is CASSQGVNSPLHF. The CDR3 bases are TGCGCCAGCAGCCAGGGAGTCAATTCACCCCTCCACTTT.

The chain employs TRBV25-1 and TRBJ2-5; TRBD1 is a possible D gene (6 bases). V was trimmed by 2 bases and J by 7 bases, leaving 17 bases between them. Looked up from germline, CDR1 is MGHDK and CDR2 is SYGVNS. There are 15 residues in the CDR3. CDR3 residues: CASSERTGLGMTQYF. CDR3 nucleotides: TGTGCCAGCAGTGAACGCACAGGGCTCGGGATGACCCAGTACTTC.

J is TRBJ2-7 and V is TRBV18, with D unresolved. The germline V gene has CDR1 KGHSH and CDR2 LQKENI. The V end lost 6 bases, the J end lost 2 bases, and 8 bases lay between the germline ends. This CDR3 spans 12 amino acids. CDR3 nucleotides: TGTGCCAGCTCGACTGGAGCCTACGAGCAGTACTTC. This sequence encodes CASSTGAYEQYF.

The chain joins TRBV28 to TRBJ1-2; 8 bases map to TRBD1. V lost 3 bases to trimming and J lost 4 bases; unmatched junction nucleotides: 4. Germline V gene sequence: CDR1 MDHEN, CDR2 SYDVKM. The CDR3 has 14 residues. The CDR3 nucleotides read TGTGCCAGCAGTTTCGGGCAGGGGGCCTATGGCTACACCTTC. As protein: CASSFGQGAYGYTF.

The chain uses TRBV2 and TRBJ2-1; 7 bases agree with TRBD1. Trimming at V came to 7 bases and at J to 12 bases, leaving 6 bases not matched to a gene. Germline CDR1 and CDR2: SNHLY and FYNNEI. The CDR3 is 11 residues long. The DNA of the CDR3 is TGTGCCAGCATACGGGGACAGATGCAGTTCTTC. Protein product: CASIRGQMQFF.

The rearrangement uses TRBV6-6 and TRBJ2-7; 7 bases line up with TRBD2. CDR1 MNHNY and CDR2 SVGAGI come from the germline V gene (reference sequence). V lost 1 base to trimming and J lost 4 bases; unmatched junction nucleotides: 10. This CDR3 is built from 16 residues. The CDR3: CASSYWGMWGGYEQYF. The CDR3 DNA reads TGTGCCAGCAGTTACTGGGGAATGTGGGGGGGGTACGAGCAGTACTTC.

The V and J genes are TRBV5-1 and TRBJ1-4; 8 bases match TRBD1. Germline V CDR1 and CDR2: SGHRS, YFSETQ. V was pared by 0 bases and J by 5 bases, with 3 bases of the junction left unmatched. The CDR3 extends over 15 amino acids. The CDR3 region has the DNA TGCGCCAGCAGCTTGGCCGGGACAGGAAATGAAAAACTGTTTTTT. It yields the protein CASSLAGTGNEKLFF.

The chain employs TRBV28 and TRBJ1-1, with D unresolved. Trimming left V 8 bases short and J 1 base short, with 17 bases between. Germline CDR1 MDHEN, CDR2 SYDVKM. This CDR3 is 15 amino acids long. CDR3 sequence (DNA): TGTGCCAGCCACTCACGCGGGCACCCGAACACTGAAGCTTTCTTT. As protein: CASHSRGHPNTEAFF.

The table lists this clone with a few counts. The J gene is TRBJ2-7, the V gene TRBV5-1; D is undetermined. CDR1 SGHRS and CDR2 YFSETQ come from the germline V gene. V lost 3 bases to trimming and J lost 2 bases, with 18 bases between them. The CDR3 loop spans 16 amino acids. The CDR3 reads CASSSQASHPTYEQYF. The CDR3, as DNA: TGCGCCAGCAGCTCGCAGGCGTCCCACCCGACCTACGAGCAGTACTTC.

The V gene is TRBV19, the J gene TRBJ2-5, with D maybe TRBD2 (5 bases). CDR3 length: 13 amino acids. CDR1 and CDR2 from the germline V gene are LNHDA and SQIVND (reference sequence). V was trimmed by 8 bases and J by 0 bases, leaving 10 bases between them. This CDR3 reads CASAEGYQETQYF. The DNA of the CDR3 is TGTGCCAGTGCTGAGGGATACCAAGAGACCCAGTACTTC.

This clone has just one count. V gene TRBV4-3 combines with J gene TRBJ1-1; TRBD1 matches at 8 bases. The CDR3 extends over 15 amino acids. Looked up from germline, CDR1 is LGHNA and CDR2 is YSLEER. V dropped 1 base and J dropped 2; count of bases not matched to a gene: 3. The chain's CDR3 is CASSQVRGRNTEAFF. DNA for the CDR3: TGCGCCAGCAGCCAAGTCAGGGGGCGTAACACTGAAGCTTTCTTT.